This T cell receptor (beta chain) was obtained from a study of identical twins. The study's findings and limits: Models predicted too little out-of-frame TCR alpha sharing in monozygotic twins.

Trimming cost V 0 bases and J 5 bases, with 7 bases left between them. Germline CDR1 reads SGHTA; CDR2 reads FQGNSA. The length of the CDR3 is 13 residues. The authors used template switching to add a universal primer site and gave cDNA unique molecular identifiers. Via MiXCR, TCRdb re-called the 5' RACE reads, giving one row per CDR3 protein. The repertoire has approximately 680,000 distinct CDR3 sequences, roughly 7.2% of them found once; the top ten carry 1.6%. There are many counts of this clonotype. Its antigen remains unknown. No donor was unhealthy or non-Caucasian. This sample was also put to use in a study of yellow fever vaccine responses in identical twins.

Sequences were obtained from PBMCs. This chain links TRBV7-2 with TRBJ1-1; no firm D call. The TCR sequence derives from a woman aged 18-30 years in good health. CDR3 sequence: CASSLAPGTEAFF. For the CDR3, the DNA is TGTGCCAGCAGCTTAGCTCCGGGGACTGAAGCTTTCTTT.